This note documents a single T cell receptor beta chain sequence. The target antigen is unknown. The authors sorted CD4+ naive, central memory, regulatory and stem cell-like memory cells via CD45RO/CCR7/CD25/CD127/CD95/CD27. This entry is derived from a study of beta chain features in type 1 diabetes. Study as a whole: Examination spanned around 110 million sorted cells from all samples. Study findings and constraints: All four CD4+ subsets of Type 1 diabetes patients contained TCRB CDR3s that were moderately but significantly shorter. The study found fewer insertions and more deletions at VDJ junctions in type 1 diabetes patients.

Sequenced material consisted of expressed TCRB transcripts (all of the isolated RNA was reverse transcribed). Assay used: immunoSEQ multiplex PCR; TCRdb lists only in-frame clones, some missing. Of 620,000 or so clones in the sample, about 14% were seen once. V was shortened by 2 bases and J by 2 bases, with 9 bases between the two germline ends. Germline-derived CDR1 and CDR2 are SGHDN and FVKESK. The CDR3 totals 14 residues. Sequenced: naive CD4+ T cells from blood. The origin of this receptor is a man between 18 and 29 years old in good health. The gene calls are TRBV14 and TRBJ1-1, with D perhaps matching TRBD1 (5 bases). The CDR3 loop reads CASSQQGPNTEAFF. The CDR3 nucleotides are TGTGCCAGCAGCCAACAGGGACCCAACACTGAAGCTTTCTTT. Full variable domain (remainder filled in from reference TRBV14 and TRBJ1-1): EAGVTQFPSHSVIEKGQTVTLRCDPISGHDNLYWYRRVMGKEIKFLLHFVKESKQDESGMPNNRFLAERTGGTYSTLKVQPAELEDSGVYFCASSQQGPNTEAFFGQGTRLTVV.